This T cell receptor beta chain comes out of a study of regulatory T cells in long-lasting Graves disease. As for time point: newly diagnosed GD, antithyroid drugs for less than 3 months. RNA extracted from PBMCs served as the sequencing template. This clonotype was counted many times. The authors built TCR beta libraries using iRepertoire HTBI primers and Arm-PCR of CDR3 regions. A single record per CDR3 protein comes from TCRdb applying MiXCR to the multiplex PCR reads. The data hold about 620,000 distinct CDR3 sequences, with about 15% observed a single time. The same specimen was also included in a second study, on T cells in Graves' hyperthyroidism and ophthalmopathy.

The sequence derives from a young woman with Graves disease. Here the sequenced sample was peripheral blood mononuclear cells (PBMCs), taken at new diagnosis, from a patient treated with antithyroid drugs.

This CDR3 reads CASSEDNFNEQFF. CDR3 nucleotide sequence: TGTGCCAGCAGTGAGGACAATTTCAATGAGCAGTTCTTC. The V gene is TRBV28, the J gene TRBJ2-1; perhaps TRBD1 as D (5 bases). V was pared by 5 bases and J by 6 bases, with 11 bases between. The CDR3 runs to 13 residues. Germline loops: CDR1 MDHEN, CDR2 SYDVKM.